This T cell receptor beta chain was sequenced for a study of cytomegalovirus exposure and HLA in healthy donors. Looking at the study overall: The use of the same platform for the roughly 130 validation repertoires and the roughly 630 first-cohort repertoires was reported by a later analysis.

The CDR3 totals 16 residues. V was clipped by 3 bases and J by 0 bases, with 12 bases between them. Germline CDR1 is SNHLY and CDR2 is FYNNEI. Concerning this clone itself: Its antigen is still unknown.

Study observations and caveats: Rare sequences made up most TCRs, while some public TCRs were found in many donors.

Sequencing was performed with immunoSEQ multiplex PCR; in TCRdb, only in-frame clones are kept and a portion is missing. This sample yields around 60,000 clones, of which 75% to 95% are seen a single time; about 3.1% belongs to the top ten. The sequence was obtained from a man younger than 30 in good health and CMV-seronegative. The chain is built from TRBV2 and TRBJ1-3; D gene uncertain. What was sequenced was PBMCs. The CDR3 region is CASSEGRINSGNTIYF. CDR3 in DNA: TGTGCCAGCAGTGAGGGCAGAATAAACTCTGGAAACACCATATATTTT.